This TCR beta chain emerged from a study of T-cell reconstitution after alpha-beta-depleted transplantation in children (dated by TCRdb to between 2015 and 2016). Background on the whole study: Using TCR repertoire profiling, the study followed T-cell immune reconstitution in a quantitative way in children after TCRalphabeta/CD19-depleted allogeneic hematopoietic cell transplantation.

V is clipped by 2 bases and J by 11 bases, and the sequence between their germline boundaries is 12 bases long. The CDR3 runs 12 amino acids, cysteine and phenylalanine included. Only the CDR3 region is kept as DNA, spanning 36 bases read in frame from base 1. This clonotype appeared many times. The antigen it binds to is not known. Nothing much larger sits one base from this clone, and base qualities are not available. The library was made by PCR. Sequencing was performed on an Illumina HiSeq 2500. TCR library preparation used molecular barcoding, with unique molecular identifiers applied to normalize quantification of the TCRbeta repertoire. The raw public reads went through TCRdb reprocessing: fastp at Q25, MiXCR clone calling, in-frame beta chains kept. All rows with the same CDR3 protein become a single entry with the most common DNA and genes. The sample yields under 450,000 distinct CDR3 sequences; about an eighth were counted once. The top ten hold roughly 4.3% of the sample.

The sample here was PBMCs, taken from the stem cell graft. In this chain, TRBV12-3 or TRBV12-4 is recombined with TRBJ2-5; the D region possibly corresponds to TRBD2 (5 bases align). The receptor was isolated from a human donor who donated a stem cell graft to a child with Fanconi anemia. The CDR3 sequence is CASSLMGSWQYF. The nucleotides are TGTGCCAGCAGTTTAATGGGGAGTTGGCAGTACTTC.